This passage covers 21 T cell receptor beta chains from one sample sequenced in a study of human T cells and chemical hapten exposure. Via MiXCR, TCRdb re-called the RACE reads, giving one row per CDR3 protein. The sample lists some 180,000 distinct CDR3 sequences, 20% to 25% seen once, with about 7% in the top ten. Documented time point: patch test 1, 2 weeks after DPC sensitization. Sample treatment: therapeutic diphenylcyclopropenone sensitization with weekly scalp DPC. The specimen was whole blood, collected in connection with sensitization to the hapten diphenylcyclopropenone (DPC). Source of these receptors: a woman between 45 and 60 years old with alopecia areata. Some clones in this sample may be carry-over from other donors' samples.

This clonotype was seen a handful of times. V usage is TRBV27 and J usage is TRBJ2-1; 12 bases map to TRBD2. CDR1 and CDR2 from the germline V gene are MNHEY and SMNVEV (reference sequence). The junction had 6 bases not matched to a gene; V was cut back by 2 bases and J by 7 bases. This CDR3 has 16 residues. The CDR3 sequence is CASSLLAGGRGNEQFF. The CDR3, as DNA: TGTGCCAGCAGTTTACTAGCGGGAGGGCGGGGGAATGAGCAGTTCTTC.

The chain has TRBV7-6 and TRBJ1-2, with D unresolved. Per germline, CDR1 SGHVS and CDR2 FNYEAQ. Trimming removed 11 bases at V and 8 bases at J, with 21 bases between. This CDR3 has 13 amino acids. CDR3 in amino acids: CAAGSPQVKGYTF. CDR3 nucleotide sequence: TGTGCCGCGGGGTCCCCGCAAGTCAAGGGCTACACCTTC.

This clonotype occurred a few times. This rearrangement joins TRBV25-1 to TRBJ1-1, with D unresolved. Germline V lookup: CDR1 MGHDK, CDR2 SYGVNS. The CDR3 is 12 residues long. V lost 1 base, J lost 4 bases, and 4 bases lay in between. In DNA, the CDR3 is TGTGCCAGCAGTGAATCCCTCACTGAAGCTTTCTTT. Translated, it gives CASSESLTEAFF.

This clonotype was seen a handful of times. The CDR3 loop is CASRRQGSPGELFF. Here the CDR3 DNA reads TGTGCCAGCCGGAGACAGGGCTCGCCGGGGGAGCTGTTTTTT. This chain connects TRBV6-5 to TRBJ2-2, with 7 bases that match TRBD1. The trim removed 8 bases at V and 8 bases at J, leaving 11 bases unmatched. The CDR3 runs 14 residues. CDR1 is MNHEY, CDR2 SVGAGI, per germline.

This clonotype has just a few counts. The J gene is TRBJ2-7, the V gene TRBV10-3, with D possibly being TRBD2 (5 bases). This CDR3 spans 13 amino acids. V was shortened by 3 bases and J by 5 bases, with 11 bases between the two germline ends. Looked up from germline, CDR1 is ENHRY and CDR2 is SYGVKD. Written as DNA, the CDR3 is TGTGCCATCAGTGACCCGCGGGTCCACGAGCAGTACTTC. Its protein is CAISDPRVHEQYF.

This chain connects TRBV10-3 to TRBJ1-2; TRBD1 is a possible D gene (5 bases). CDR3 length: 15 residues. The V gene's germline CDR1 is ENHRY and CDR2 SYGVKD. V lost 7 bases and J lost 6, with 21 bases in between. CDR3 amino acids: CAINAMRQSSDGYTF. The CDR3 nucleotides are TGTGCCATCAACGCCATGAGACAGTCGAGCGATGGCTACACCTTC.

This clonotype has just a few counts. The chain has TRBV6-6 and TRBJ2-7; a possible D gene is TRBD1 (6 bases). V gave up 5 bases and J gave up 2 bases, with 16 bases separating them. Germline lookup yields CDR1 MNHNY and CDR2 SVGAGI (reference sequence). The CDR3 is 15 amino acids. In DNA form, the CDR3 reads TGTGCCAGCAGTCACATCAGGGCAGGGGCCTACGAGCAGTACTTC. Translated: CASSHIRAGAYEQYF.

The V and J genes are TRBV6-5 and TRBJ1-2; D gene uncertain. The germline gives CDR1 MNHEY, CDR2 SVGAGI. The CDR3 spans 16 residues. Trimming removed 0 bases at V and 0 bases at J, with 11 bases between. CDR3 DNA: TGTGCCAGCAGTTACTCAGGGTTGCATTCTAACTATGGCTACACCTTC. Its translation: CASSYSGLHSNYGYTF.

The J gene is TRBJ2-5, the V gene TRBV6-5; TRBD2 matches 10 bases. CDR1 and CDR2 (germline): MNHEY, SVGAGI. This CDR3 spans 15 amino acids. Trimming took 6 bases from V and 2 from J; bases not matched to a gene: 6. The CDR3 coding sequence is TGTGCCAGCAGGTCGGGACTAGCGAATCAAGAGACCCAGTACTTC. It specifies CASRSGLANQETQYF.

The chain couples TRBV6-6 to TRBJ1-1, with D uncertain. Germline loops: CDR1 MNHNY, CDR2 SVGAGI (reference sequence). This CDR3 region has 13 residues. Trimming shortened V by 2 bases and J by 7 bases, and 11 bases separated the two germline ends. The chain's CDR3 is CASSYGQSNEAFF. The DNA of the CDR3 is TGTGCCAGCAGTTACGGGCAGTCAAATGAAGCTTTCTTT.

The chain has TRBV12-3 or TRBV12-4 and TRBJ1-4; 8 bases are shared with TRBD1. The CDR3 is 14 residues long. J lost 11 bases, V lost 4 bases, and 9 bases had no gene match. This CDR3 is CASSSYGQGSKLFF. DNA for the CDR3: TGTGCCAGCAGTTCCTACGGACAGGGAAGTAAACTGTTTTTT.

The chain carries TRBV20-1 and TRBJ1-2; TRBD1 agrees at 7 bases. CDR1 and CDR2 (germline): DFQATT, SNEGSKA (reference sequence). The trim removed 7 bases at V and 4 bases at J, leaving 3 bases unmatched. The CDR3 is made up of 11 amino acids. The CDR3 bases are TGCAGTGGAGGGACAGCCTATGGCTACACCTTC. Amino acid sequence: CSGGTAYGYTF.

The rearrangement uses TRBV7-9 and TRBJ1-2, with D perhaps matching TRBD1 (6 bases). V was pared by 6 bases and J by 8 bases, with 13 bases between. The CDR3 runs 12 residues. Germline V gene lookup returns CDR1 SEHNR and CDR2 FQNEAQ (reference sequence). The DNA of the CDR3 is TGTGCCAGCAGTATCTACAGGGAAGGCTACACCTTC. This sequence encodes CASSIYREGYTF.

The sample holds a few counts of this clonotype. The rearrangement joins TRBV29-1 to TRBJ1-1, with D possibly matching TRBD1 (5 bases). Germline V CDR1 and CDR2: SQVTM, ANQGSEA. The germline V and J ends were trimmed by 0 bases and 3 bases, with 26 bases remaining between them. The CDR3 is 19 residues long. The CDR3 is CSVEEGLSAGRAFDTEAFF. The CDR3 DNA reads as TGCAGCGTTGAAGAAGGGTTGTCGGCAGGGAGGGCCTTTGACACTGAAGCTTTCTTT.

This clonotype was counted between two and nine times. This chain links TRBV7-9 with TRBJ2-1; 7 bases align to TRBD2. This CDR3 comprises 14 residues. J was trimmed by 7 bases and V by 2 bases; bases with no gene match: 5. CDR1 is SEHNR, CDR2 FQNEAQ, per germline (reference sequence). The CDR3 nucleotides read TGTGCCAGCAGCTTAATGCGGGAGTGGAATGAGCAGTTCTTC. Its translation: CASSLMREWNEQFF.

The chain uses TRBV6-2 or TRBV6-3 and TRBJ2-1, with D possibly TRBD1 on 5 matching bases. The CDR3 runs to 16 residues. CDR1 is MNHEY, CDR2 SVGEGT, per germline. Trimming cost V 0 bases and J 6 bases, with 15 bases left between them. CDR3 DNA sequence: TGTGCCAGCAGTTACTCTCGCAGGGTTGTCAGCAATGAGCAGTTCTTC. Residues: CASSYSRRVVSNEQFF.

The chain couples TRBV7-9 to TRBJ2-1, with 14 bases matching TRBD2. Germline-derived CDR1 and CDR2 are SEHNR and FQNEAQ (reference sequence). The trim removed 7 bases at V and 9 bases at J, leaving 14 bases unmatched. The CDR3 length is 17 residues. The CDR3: CASKEPGLAGVSGEQFF. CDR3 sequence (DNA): TGTGCCAGCAAGGAACCGGGACTAGCGGGAGTATCGGGTGAGCAGTTCTTC.

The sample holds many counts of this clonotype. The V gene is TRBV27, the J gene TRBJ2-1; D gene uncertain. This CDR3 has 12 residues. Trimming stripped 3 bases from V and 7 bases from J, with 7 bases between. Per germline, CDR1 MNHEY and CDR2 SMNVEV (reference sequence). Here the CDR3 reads CASSFMGNEQFF. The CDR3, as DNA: TGTGCCAGCAGTTTTATGGGGAATGAGCAGTTCTTC.

The CDR3, as DNA: TGTGCCAGCAGCCCTCTCGGTCTGGGGACCCTGCAAAATGAGCAGTTCTTC. Translated, it gives CASSPLGLGTLQNEQFF. The chain joins TRBV6-6 to TRBJ2-1; D may be TRBD1 or TRBD2 (5 bases each). Trimming removed 6 bases from V and 7 bases from J, with 25 bases in between. Germline V gene lookup returns CDR1 MNHNY and CDR2 SVGAGI (reference sequence). The CDR3 sequence is 17 residues long.

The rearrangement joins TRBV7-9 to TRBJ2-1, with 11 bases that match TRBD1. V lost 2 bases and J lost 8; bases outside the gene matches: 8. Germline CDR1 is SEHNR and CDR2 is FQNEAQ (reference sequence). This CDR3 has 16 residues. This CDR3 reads CASSLRTGGVSDEQFF. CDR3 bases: TGTGCCAGCAGCTTACGGACAGGGGGCGTTAGTGATGAGCAGTTCTTC.

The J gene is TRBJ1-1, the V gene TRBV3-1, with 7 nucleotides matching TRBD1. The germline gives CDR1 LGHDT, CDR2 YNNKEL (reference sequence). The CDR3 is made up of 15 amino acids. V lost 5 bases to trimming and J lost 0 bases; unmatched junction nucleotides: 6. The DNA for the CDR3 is TGTGCCAGCAGCGAACAGGGGAGCTTGAACACTGAAGCTTTCTTT. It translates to CASSEQGSLNTEAFF.